This T cell receptor (beta chain) was recorded in a study of monozygotic twins with inflammatory bowel disease. TCRdb re-analyzed the 5' RACE reads; it lists each CDR3 protein once, without DNA. Reported are roughly 200,000 distinct CDR3 sequences; the ten largest clones contain around 7.7%. No T cells were sorted before total RNA was taken from whole blood. The CDR3 loop spans 16 amino acids. Germline loops: CDR1 MNHEY, CDR2 SMNVEV (reference sequence). Sequencing was carried out using blood. The chain is built from TRBV27 and TRBJ1-5; the TCRdb call, TRBD1, lacks DNA for checking. The receptor was isolated from a human donor with ulcerative colitis or Crohn's disease, or a healthy co-twin of an affected twin (not recorded which). Here the CDR3 reads CASSLNKGQGFQPQHF.